The TCR beta chain under discussion was sequenced for a study of cytomegalovirus exposure and HLA in healthy donors. Across the study: Most donors, 81% of over 300 genotyped, fell in the Caucasian-associated ancestry cluster. Study conclusions and caveats: TCR beta chains associated with HLA were, in a later analysis, more clonally expanded than equally common others. The productive fraction for most TCR beta V segments was about 87% or about 30% in an earlier analysis.

About this clone itself: Its antigen is currently unknown.

The ends were cut back, 0 bases at V and 6 bases at J, with 15 bases in the middle. The germline V gene encodes CDR1 SGDLS and CDR2 YYNGEE. The CDR3 spans 15 residues. 13 Jbeta primers and 60 Vbeta primers were used for the PCR. The protocol was immunoSEQ multiplex PCR, while the TCRdb copy is restricted to in-frame clones and leaves out a portion. The sample has around 200,000 clones, over 70% seen once; the top ten hold 3.1%. Sequenced sample: PBMCs. This receptor was taken from a woman under 40 in good health and CMV-seropositive. The V gene is TRBV9, the J gene TRBJ1-1; no reliable D call. The DNA of the CDR3 is TGTGCCAGCAGCGTAGCAACCGGGAGGTCGCCTGAAGCTTTCTTT. Amino acids: CASSVATGRSPEAFF.